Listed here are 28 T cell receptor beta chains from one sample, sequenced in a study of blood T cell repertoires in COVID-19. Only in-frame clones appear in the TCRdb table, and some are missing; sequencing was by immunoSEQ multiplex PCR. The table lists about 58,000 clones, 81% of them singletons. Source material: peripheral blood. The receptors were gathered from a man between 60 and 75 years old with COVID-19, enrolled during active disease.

The CDR3 nucleotides read TGTGCCAGCAGCTCCGGACAGGATTCCCCTATGAACACTGAAGCTTTCTTT. This codes for CASSSGQDSPMNTEAFF. The J gene is TRBJ1-1, the V gene TRBV7-6; 7 nucleotides agree with TRBD1. This CDR3 has 17 amino acids. Trimming at V came to 4 bases and at J to 0 bases, leaving 11 bases not matched to a gene. Germline CDR1 reads SGHVS; CDR2 reads FNYEAQ.

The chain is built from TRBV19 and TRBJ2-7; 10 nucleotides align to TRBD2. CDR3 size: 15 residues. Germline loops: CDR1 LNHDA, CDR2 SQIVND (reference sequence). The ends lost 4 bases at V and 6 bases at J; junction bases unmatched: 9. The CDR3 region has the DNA TGTGCCAGTAGTACACTAGCGGGGACCGGAGGCGAGCAGTACTTC. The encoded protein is CASSTLAGTGGEQYF.

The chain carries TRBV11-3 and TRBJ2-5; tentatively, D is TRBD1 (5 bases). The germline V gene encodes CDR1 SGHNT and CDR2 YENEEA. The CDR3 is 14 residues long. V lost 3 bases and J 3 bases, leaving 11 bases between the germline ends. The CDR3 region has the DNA TGTGCCAGCAGCTTGAGGCCAGGGAAAGAGACCCAGTACTTC. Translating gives CASSLRPGKETQYF.

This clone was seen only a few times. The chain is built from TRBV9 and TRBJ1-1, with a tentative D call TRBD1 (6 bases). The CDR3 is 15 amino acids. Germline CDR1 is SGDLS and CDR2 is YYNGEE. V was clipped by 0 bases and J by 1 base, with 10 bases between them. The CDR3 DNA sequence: TGTGCCAGCAGCGTAGCCTCGACAGGGAACACTGAAGCTTTCTTT. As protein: CASSVASTGNTEAFF.

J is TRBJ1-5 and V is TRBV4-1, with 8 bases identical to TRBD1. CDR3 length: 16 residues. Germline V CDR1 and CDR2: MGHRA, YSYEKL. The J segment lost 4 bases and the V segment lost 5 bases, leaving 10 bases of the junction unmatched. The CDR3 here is CASSSLAQGANQPQHF. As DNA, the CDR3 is TGCGCCAGCAGCTCTTTGGCTCAGGGGGCGAATCAGCCCCAGCATTTT.

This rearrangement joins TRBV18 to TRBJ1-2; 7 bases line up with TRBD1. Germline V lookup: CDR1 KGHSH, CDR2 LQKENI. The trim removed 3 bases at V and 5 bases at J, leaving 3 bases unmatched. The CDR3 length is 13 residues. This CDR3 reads CASSPGTEYGYTF. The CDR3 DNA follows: TGTGCCAGCTCACCGGGGACAGAATATGGCTACACCTTC.

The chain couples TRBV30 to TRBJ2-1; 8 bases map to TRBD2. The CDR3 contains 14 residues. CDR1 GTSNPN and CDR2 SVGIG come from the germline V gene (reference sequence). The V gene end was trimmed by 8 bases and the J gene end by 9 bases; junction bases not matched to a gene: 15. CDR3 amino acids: CATRTSFLGGEQFF. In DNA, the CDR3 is TGTGCCACCAGGACTAGCTTTCTGGGAGGTGAGCAGTTCTTC. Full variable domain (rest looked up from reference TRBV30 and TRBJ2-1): SQTIHQWPATLVQPVGSPLSLECTVEGTSNPNLYWYRQAAGRGLQLLFYSVGIGQISSEVPQNLSASRPQDRQFILSSKKLLLSDSGFYLCATRTSFLGGEQFFGPGTRLTVL.

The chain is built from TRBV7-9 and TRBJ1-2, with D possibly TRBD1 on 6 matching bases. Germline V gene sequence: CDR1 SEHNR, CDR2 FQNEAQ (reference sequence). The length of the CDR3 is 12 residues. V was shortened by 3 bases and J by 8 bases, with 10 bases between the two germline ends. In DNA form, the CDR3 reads TGTGCCAGCAGCTTCAACAGGGACGGCTACACCTTC. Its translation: CASSFNRDGYTF.

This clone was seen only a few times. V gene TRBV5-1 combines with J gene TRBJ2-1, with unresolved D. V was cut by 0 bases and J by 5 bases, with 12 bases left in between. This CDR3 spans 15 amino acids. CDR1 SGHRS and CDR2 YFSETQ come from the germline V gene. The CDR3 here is CASSLGLTTNNEQFF. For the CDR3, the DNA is TGCGCCAGCAGCTTGGGGTTAACTACGAACAATGAGCAGTTCTTC.

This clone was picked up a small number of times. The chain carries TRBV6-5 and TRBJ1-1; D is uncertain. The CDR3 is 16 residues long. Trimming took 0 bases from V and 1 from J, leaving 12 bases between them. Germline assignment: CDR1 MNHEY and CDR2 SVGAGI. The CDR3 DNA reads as TGTGCCAGCAGTTACTCACCGGGAAGCGGGAACACTGAAGCTTTCTTT. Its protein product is CASSYSPGSGNTEAFF.

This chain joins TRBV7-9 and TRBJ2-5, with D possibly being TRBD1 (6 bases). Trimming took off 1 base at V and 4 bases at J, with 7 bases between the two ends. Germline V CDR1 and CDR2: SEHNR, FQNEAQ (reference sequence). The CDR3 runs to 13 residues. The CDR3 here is CASSLVGAETQYF. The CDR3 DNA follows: TGTGCCAGCAGCTTAGTGGGGGCAGAGACCCAGTACTTC.

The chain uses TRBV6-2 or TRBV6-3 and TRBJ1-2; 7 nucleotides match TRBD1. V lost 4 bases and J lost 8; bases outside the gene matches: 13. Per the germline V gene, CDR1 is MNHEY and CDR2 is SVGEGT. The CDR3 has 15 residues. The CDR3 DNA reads TGTGCCAGCAGTTTCTCGACAGGGAGTGTAGGGGGCTACACCTTC. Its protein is CASSFSTGSVGGYTF.

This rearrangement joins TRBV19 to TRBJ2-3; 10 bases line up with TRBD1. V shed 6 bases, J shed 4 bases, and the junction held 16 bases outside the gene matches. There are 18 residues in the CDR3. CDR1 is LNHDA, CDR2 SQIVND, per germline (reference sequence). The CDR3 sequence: CASSRQGASSLGADTQYF. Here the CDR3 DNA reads TGTGCCAGTAGCCGACAGGGGGCGTCCTCTTTGGGGGCAGATACGCAGTATTTT.

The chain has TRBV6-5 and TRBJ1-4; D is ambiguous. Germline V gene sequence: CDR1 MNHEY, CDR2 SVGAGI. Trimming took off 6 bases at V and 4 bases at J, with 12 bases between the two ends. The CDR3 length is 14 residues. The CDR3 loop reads CASRVTENNEKLFF. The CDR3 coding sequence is TGTGCCAGCAGAGTGACGGAGAATAATGAAAAACTGTTTTTT.

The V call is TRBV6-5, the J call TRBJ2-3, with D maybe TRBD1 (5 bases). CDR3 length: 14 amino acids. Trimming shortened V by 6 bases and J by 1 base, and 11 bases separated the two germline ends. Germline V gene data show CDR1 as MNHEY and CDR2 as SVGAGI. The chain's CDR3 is CASRSDRGTDTQYF. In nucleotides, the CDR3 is TGTGCCAGCAGGTCCGACAGAGGCACAGATACGCAGTATTTT.

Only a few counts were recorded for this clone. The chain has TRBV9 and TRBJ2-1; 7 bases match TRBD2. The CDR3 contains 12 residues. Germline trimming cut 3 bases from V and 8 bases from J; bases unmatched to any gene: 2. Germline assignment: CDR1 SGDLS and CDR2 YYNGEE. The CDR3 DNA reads TGTGCCAGCAGCGCCCGGGGGGATGAGCAGTTCTTC. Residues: CASSARGDEQFF. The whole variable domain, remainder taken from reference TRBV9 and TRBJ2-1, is DSGVTQTPKHLITATGQRVTLRCSPRSGDLSVYWYQQSLDQGLQFLIQYYNGEERAKGNILERFSAQQFPDLHSELNLSSLELGDSALYFCASSARGDEQFFGPGTRLTVL.

The CDR3 DNA reads as TGTGCCAGCAGCTTGGGACAGGCCCAAGCTTTCTTT. This encodes CASSLGQAQAFF. The chain joins TRBV13 to TRBJ1-1, with 8 nucleotides matching TRBD1. This CDR3 is built from 12 residues. Germline CDR1 is PRHDT and CDR2 is FYEKMQ (reference sequence). The V gene end was trimmed by 3 bases and the J gene end by 9 bases; junction bases not matched to a gene: 3.

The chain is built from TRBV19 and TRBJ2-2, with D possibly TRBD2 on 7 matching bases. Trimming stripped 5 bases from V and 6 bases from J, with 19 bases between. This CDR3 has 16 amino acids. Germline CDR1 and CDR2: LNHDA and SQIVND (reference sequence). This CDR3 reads CASSADGGPGSGELFF. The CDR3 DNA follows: TGTGCCAGTAGTGCCGACGGGGGGCCCGGATCCGGGGAGCTGTTTTTT.

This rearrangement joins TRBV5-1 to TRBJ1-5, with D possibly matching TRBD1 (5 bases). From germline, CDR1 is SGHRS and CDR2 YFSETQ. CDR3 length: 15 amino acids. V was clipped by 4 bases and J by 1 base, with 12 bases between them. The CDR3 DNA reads TGCGCCAGCAGCCGAGACAGTCCAAGCAATCAGCCCCAGCATTTT. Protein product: CASSRDSPSNQPQHF.

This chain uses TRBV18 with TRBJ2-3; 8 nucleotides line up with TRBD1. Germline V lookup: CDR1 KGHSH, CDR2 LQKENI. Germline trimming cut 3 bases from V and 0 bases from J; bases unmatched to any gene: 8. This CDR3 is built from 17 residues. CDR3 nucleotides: TGTGCCAGCTCACCGAATGACAGGGGACCTAGCACAGATACGCAGTATTTT. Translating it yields CASSPNDRGPSTDTQYF.

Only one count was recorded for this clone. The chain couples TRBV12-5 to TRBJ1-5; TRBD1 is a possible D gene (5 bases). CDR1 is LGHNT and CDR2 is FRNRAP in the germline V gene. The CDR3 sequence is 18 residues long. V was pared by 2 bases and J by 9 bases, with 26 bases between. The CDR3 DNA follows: TGTGCTAGTGGTTTGCTTAGGATCCAGGGCCAAATCCTGGGGCCCCAGCATTTT. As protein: CASGLLRIQGQILGPQHF.

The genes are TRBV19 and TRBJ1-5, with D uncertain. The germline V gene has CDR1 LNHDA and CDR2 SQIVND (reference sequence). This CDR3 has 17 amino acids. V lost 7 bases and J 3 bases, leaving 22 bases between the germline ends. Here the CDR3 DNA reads TGTGCCAGTACCATTGGTATTTCGGCAGGAATCAATCAGCCCCAGCATTTT. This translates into CASTIGISAGINQPQHF.

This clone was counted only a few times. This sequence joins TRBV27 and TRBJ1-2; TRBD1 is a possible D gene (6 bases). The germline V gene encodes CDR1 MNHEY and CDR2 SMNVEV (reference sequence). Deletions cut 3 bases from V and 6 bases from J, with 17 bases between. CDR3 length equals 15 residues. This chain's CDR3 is CASSLAKGGWNGYTF. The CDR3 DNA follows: TGTGCCAGCAGTTTGGCCAAAGGGGGTTGGAATGGCTACACCTTC.

CDR3 protein: CASSLIGGPGRYEQYF. The CDR3 DNA reads TGTGCCAGCAGCTTAATCGGGGGGCCGGGGAGATACGAGCAGTACTTC. The rearrangement uses TRBV5-4 and TRBJ2-7, with a possible D match to TRBD2 (7 bases). This CDR3 has 16 amino acids. Germline assignment: CDR1 SGHNT and CDR2 YYREEE (reference sequence). V dropped 2 bases and J dropped 4 bases, with 19 bases sitting between them.

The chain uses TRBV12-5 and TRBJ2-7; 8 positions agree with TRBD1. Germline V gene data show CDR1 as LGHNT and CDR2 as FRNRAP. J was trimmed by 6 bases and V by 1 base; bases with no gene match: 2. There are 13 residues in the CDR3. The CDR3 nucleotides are TGTGCTAGTGGTTTGGGAACAGGGGGCGAGCAGTACTTC. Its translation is CASGLGTGGEQYF.

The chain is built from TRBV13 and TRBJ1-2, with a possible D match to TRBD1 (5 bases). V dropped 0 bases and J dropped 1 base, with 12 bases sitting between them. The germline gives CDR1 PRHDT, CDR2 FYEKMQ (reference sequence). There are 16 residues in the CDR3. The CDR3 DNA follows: TGTGCCAGCAGCTTAGGCAAGCGGGGCCGTAACTATGGCTACACCTTC. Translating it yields CASSLGKRGRNYGYTF. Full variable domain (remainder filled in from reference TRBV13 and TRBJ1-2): AAGVIQSPRHLIKEKRETATLKCYPIPRHDTVYWYQQGPGQDPQFLISFYEKMQSDKGSIPDRFSAQQFSDYHSELNMSSLELGDSALYFCASSLGKRGRNYGYTFGSGTRLTVV.

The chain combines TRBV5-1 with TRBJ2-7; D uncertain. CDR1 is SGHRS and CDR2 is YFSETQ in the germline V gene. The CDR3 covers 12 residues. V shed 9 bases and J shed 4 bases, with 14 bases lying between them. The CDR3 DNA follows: TGCGCCAACATCTGTGGCTCTTACGAGCAGTACTTC. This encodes CANICGSYEQYF.

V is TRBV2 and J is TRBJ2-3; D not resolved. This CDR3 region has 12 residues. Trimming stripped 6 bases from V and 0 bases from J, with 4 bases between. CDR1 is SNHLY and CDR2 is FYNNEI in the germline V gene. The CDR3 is CASRSSTDTQYF. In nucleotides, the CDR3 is TGTGCCAGCAGATCTAGCACAGATACGCAGTATTTT.